This T cell receptor (beta chain) was identified during a study of blood T cell repertoires in COVID-19. Study-level background: COVID-19 samples from acute and convalescent phases originated in the United States, Italy and Spain.

The V gene's germline CDR1 is LNHDA and CDR2 SQIVND (reference sequence). This CDR3 is 15 amino acids long. V dropped 7 bases and J dropped 0 bases, with 13 bases sitting between them. Assay used: immunoSEQ multiplex PCR; TCRdb lists only in-frame clones, some missing. Among tens of thousands of clones listed, 80% to 90% were seen once. This clone came up many times. This chain uses TRBV19 with TRBJ1-3, with D hard to call. This clonotype was sampled from a woman of 80 years or more with active or convalescent COVID-19. The specimen sequenced was peripheral blood. CDR3 in amino acids: CASTRTGISGNTIYF. CDR3 coding DNA: TGTGCCAGTACAAGGACGGGAATCTCTGGAAACACCATATATTTT.